This T cell receptor (beta chain) was captured in a study of blood T cell repertoires in COVID-19. Clones were read by immunoSEQ multiplex PCR, and TCRdb kept only the in-frame ones, dropping some. Of 85,000 to 100,000 clones detected, 79% appear once; the ten largest clones hold around a sixth. This CDR3 has 15 amino acids. Looked up from germline, CDR1 is MNHEY and CDR2 is SVGAGI. With 3 bases removed from V and 5 bases from J, the gap between germline ends came to 16 bases. The source is a woman aged 80 or over with active or convalescent COVID-19. This chain links TRBV6-5 with TRBJ2-5; maybe TRBD1 (6 bases). Source material: peripheral blood. CDR3 residues: CASSYSTDSWETQYF. In DNA form, the CDR3 reads TGTGCCAGCAGTTATTCAACGGACAGTTGGGAGACCCAGTACTTC.